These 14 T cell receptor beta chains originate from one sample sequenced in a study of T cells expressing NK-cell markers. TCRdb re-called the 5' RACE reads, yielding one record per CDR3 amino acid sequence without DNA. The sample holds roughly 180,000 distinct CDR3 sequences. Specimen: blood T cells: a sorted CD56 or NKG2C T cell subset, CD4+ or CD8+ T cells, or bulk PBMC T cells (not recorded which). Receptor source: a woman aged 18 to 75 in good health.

CDR3 sequence reads: CASTTGEGFSPLHF. This chain uses TRBV5-1 with TRBJ1-6. Germline V gene data show CDR1 as SGHRS and CDR2 as YFSETQ. The CDR3 consists of 14 residues.

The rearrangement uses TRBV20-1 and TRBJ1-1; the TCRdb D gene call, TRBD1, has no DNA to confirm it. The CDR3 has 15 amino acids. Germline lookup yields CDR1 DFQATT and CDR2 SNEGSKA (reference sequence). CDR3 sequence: CSARVNQGLNTEAFF.

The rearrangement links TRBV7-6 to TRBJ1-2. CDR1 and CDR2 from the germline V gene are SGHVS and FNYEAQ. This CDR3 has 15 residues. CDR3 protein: CASSLSPAKLYGYTF.

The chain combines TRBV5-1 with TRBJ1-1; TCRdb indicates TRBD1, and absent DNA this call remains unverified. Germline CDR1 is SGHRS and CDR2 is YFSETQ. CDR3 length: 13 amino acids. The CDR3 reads CASRRDGNTEAFF.

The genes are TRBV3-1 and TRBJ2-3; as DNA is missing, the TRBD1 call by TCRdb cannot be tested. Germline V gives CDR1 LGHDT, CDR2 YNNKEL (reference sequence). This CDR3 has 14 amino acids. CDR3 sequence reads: CASSLSPAGDTQYF.

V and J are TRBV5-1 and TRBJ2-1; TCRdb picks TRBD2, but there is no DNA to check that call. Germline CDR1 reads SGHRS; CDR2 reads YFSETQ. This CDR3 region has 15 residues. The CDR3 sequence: CASSLVAGTYNEQFF. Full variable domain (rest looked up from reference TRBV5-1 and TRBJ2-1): KAGVTQTPRYLIKTRGQQVTLSCSPISGHRSVSWYQQTPGQGLQFLFEYFSETQRNKGNFPGRFSGRQFSNSRSEMNVSTLELGDSALYLCASSLVAGTYNEQFFGPGTRLTVL.

CDR3 amino acids: CSVGGLEGAYEQYF. The chain joins TRBV29-1 to TRBJ2-7; TCRdb's D gene call, TRBD2, goes unchecked for lack of DNA. CDR1 is SQVTM, CDR2 ANQGSEA, per germline. The CDR3 has 14 amino acids.

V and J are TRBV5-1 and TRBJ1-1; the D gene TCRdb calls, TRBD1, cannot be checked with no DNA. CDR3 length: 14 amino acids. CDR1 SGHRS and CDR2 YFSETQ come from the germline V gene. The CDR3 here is CASSPQGGDTEAFF.

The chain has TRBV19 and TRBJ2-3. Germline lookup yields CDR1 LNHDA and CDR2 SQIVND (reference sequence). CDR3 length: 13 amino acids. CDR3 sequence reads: CASSILLQDTQYF.

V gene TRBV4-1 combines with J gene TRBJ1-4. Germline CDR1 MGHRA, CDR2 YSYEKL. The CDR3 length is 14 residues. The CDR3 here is CASSQVSGTPELFF.

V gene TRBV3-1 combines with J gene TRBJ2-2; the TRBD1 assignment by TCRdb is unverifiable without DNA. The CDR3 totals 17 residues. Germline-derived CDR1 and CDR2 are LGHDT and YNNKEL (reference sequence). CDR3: CASSPGLGQGHTGELFF.

CDR3 amino acids: CASSSLQGGEAFF. The V gene is TRBV7-2, the J gene TRBJ1-1. From germline, CDR1 is SGHTA and CDR2 FQGNSA. The CDR3 contains 13 residues.

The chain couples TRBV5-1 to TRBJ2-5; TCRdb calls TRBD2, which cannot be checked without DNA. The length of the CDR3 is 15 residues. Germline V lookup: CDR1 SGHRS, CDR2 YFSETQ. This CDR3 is CASSWRTSRQETQYF.

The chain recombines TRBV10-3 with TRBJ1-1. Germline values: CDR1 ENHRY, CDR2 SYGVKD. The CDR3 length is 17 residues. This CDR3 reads CAISELVRRGMNTEAFF.